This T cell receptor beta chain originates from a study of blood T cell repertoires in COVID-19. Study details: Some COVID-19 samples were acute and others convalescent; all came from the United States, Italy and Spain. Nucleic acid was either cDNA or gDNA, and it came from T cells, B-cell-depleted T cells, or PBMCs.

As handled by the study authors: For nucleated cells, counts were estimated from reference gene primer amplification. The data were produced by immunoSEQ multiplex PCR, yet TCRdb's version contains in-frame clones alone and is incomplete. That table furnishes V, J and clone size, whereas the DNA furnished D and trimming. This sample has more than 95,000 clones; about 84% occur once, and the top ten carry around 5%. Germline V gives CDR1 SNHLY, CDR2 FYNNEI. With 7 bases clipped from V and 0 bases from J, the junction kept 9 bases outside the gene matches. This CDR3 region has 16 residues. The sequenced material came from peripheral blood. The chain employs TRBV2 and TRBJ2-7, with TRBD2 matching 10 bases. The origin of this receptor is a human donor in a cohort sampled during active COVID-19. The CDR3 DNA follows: TGTGCCAGCACCAAGGGGCTAGCGGGAGTCTCCTACGAGCAGTACTTC. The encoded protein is CASTKGLAGVSYEQYF. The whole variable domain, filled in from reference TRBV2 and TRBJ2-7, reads EPEVTQTPSHQVTQMGQEVILRCVPISNHLYFYWYRQILGQKVEFLVSFYNNEISEKSEIFDDQFSVERPDGSNFTLKIRSTKLEDSAMYFCASTKGLAGVSYEQYFGPGTRLTVT.